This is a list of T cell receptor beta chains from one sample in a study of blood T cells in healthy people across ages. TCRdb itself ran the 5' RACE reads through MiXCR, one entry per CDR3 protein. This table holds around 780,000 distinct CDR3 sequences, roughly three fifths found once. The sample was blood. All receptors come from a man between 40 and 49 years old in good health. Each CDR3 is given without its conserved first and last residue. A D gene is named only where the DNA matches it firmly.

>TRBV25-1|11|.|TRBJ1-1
ASSEPGSTEAF
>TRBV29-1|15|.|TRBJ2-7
SVFSETRRRGTYEQY
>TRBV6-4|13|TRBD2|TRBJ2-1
ASSEVAGGEDEQF
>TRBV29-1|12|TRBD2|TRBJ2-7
SVWLAGESYEQY
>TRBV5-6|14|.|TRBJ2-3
ASSLVRSTFTDTQY
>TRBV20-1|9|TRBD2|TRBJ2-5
STGTSREQY
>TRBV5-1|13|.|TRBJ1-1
ASRFRGGGGTEAF
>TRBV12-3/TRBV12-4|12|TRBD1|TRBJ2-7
ASSTGTDAYEQY
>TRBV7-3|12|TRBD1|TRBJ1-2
ASSPGDRVYGYT
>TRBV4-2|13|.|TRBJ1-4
ASSQGLGANEKLF
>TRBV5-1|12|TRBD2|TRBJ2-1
ASSPSAGGWEQF
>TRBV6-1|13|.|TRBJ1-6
ASSEIDRMNSPLH
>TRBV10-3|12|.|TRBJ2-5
AISLGTDQETQY
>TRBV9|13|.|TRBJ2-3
ASSVRAVATDTQY
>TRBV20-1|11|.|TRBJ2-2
SVSPGPGTELF
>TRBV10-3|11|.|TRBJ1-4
AISGGPNEKLF
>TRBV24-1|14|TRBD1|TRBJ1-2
ATSDGSIYGQGDYT
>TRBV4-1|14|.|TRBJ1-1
ASSQDKRQGGTEAF
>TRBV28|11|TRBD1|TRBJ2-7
ASNSPDRGKQY
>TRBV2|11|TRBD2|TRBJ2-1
ASVRAGVNEQF
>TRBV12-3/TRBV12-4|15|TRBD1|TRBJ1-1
ASSFFPRQGLNTEAF
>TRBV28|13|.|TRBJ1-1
ASSLGAQGGTEAF
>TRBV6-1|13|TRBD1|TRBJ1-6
ASSEGDRGNSPLH
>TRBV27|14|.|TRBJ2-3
ASIPTGALSPDTQY
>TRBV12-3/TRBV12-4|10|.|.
ASNQGGETQY
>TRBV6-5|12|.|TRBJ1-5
ASQDGKSNQPQH
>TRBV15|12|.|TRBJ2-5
ATSRRTELRAQY
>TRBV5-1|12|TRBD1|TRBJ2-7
ASSLGDRGYEQY
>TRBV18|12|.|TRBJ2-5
AGSPPYFQETQY
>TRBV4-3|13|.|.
ASSQEAGSVYEQY
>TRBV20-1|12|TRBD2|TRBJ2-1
SASAGDLYHEQF
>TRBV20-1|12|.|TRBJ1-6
SARVPGVYSPLH
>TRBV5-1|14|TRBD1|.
ASSLNGQVSTYEQY
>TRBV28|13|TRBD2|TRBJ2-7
ASSLLAGGAHEQY
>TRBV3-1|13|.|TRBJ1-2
ASIAGTRTLYGYT
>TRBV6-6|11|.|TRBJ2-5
ASSYRSQETQY
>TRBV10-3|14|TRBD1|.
AISAGPGQGFNEQY
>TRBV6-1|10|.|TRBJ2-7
ASRLQGYEQY
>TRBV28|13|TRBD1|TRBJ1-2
ASSLGQGRNYGYT
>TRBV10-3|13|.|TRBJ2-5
AMGNRGGSVETQY
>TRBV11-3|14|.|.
ASSLFGGGGEETQY
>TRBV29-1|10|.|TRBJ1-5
SVRGVGQPQH
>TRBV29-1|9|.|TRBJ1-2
SGTTGNGYT
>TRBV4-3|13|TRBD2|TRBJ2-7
ASSQDAGVGDEQY
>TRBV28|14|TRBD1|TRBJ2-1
ASSREVGQTNNEQF
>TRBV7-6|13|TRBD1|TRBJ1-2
ASSLVAGGDYGYT
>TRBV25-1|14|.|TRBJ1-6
ASSEFGFSYNSPLH
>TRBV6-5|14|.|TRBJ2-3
ASSYFGRGDTDTQY
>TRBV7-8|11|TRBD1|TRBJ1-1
ASSLGQANEAF
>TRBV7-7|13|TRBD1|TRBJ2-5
ASSSGQGVGETQY
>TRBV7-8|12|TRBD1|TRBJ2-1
ASLDRGSYNEQF
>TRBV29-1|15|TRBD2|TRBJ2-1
SVEIRTSGASYNEQF